The subject of this entry is one T cell receptor (beta chain). Germline values: CDR1 LNHDA, CDR2 SQIVND (reference sequence). The CDR3 is 18 amino acids. V lost 0 bases, J lost 2 bases, and 8 bases stayed unmatched. This table comes from immunoSEQ multiplex PCR, and its TCRdb copy is limited to in-frame clones, with some not included. The data show more than 90,000 clones, approximately 86% seen once. The data are from a study of blood T cell repertoires in COVID-19. The sequence was collected from a man aged 35-49 years with acute or convalescent COVID-19. This chain joins TRBV19 and TRBJ1-5, with 9 bases aligning to TRBD1. Sequenced material: peripheral blood. CDR3 bases: TGTGCCAGTAGTATAGATCGGGGGACAGGGATTGGCAATCAGCCCCAGCATTTT. Translated: CASSIDRGTGIGNQPQHF.